The clone carrying this T cell receptor (beta chain) was observed at least ten times. Its antigen remains unknown. The entry originates in a study of T-cell reconstitution after alpha-beta-depleted transplantation in children. CDR3 length: 14 amino acids. The germline gives CDR1 SGHRS, CDR2 YFSETQ. V was cut by 0 bases and J by 4 bases, with 8 bases left in between. A library of TCRbeta sequences, prepared with unique molecular identifiers, was generated. A single record per CDR3 protein comes from TCRdb applying MiXCR to the PCR reads. The sample carries under 50,000 distinct CDR3 sequences, approximately 9.2% recorded once. Regarding the study as a whole: At around two months after transplant, the alpha-beta T cells were reportedly derived from several hundred expanded clones that came from non-depleted graft cells. It was newly produced T cells that mostly accounted for T-cell counts and diversity one year after transplant. Surviving recipient cells, namely T cells and thymic progenitors, were the source of high day-60 TCRbeta diversity in some patients.

The receptor was derived from a male patient under 10 years old who had a stem cell transplant for chronic granulomatous disease, so the T cells may come from the graft donor. The starting material was PBMCs, mostly from graft donor cells, obtained 60 days after TCRalphabeta/CD19-depleted stem cell transplant. V usage is TRBV5-1 and J usage is TRBJ1-5, with D uncertain. CDR3 bases: TGCGCCAGCAGCTTGGAGCCCGGGAATCAGCCCCAGCATTTT. Translating gives CASSLEPGNQPQHF.